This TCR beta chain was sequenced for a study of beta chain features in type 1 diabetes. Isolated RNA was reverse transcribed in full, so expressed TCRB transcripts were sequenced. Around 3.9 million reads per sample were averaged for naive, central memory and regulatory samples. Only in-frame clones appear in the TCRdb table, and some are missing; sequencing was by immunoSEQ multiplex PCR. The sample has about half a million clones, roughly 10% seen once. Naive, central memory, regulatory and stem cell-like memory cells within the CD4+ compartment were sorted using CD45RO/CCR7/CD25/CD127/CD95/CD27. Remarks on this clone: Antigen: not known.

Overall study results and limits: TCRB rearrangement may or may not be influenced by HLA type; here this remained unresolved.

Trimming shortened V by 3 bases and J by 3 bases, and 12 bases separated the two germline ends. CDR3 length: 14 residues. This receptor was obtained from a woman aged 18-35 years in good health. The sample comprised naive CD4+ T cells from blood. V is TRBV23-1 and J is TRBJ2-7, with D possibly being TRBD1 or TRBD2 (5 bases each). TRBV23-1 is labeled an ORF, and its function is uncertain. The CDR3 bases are TGCGCCAGCAGTCAGTCCGGGACCCTCTACGAGCAGTACTTC. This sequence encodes CASSQSGTLYEQYF.